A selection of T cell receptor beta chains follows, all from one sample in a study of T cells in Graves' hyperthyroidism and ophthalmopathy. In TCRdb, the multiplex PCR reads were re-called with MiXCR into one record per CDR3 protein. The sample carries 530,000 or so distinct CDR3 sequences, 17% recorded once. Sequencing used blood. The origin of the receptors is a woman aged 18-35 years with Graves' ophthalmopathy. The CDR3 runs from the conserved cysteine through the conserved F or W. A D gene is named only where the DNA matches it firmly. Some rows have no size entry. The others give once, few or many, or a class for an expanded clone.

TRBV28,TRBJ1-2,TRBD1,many,CASSFSGTGYGYTF,TGTGCCAGCAGTTTCTCGGGGACAGGTTATGGCTACACCTTC
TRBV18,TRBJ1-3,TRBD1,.,CASSTTTGVSGNTIYF,TGTGCCAGCTCAACTACAACAGGGGTCTCTGGAAACACCATATATTTT
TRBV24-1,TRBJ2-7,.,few,CAVSADGYYEQYF,TGTGCCGTCTCGGCTGACGGCTACTACGAGCAGTACTTC
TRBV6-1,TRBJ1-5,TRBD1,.,CASRGWTGDEGGNQPQHF,TGTGCCAGCAGAGGCTGGACAGGGGACGAGGGTGGCAATCAGCCCCAGCATTTT
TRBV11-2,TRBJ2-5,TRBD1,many,CASSSQGIQETQYF,TGTGCCAGCAGCTCACAGGGGATACAAGAGACCCAGTACTTC
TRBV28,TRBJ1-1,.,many,CASSSHRQTEAFF,TGTGCCAGCAGTTCCCACCGACAGACTGAAGCTTTCTTT
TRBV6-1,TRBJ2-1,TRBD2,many,CASTKDGGGTAEQFF,TGTGCCAGCACGAAGGATGGCGGGGGGACCGCTGAGCAGTTCTTC
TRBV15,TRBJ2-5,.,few,CATSRAGGREETQYF,TGTGCCACCAGCAGAGCCGGGGGTAGGGAAGAGACCCAGTACTTC
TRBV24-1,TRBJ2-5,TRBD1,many,CATQQPGQGQETQYF,TGTGCCACCCAGCAACCGGGACAGGGACAAGAGACCCAGTACTTC
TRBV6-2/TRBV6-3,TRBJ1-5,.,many,CASSYSDYSNQPQHF,TGTGCCAGCAGTTACTCGGACTATAGCAATCAGCCCCAGCATTTT
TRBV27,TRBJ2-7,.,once,CASSPPGQPYEQYF,TGTGCCAGCAGTCCACCGGGACAACCCTACGAGCAGTACTTC
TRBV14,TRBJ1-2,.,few,CASSQDRTTYYGYTF,TGTGCCAGCAGCCAAGACCGGACAACGTACTATGGCTACACCTTC
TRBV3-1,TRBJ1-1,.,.,CASSQPMNTEASF,TGTGCCAGCAGCCAACCAATGAACACTGAAGCTTCCTTT
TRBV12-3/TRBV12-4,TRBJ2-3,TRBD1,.,CASSYKLQGDTRTDTQYF,TGTGCCAGCAGTTACAAACTACAGGGGGATACGCGCACAGATACGCAGTATTTT
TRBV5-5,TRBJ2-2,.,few,CASSLARDTGELFF,TGTGCCAGCAGCTTGGCCAGGGACACCGGGGAGCTGTTTTTT
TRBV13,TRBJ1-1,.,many,CASSPLAGSEAFF,TGTGCCAGCAGCCCATTAGCGGGTTCTGAAGCTTTCTTT
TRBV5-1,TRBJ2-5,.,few,CASGKFGAQETQYF,TGCGCCAGCGGCAAATTCGGGGCCCAAGAGACCCAGTACTTC
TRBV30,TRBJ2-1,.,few,CAWSPSQGFYNEQFF,TGTGCCTGGAGTCCCTCCCAGGGATTCTACAATGAGCAGTTCTTC
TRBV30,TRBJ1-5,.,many,CAWSVGGVGRQPQHF,TGTGCCTGGAGTGTGGGAGGGGTGGGCAGACAGCCCCAGCATTTT
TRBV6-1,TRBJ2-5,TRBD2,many,CASSEGAGAETQYF,TGTGCCAGCAGTGAAGGGGCGGGAGCCGAGACCCAGTACTTC
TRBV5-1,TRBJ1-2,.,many,CASSFQGEDYGYTF,TGCGCCAGCAGCTTCCAAGGGGAGGACTATGGCTACACCTTC
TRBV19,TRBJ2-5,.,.,CASSRLGEQETQYF,TGTGCCAGTAGCCGTCTCGGGGAGCAAGAGACCCAGTACTTC
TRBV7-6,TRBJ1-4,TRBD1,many,CASSTTTGRTSTNEKLFF,TGTGCCAGCAGCACGACGACAGGGAGGACGTCAACTAATGAAAAACTGTTTTTT
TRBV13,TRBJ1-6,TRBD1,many,CASSLGTGMNSPLHF,TGTGCCAGCAGCTTAGGGACAGGGATGAATTCACCCCTCCACTTT
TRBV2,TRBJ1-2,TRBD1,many,CASRHSLDRGGYGYTF,TGTGCCAGCAGACATTCTTTAGACAGGGGAGGGTATGGCTACACCTTC
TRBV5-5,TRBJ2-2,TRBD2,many,CASSLHGTSRTGELFF,TGTGCCAGCAGCTTACACGGGACTAGCAGAACCGGGGAGCTGTTTTTT
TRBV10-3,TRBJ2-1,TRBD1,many,CAISAQGRGQYNEQFF,TGTGCCATCAGTGCTCAGGGCAGGGGGCAGTACAATGAGCAGTTCTTC
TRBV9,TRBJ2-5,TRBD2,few,CASSVATREETQYF,TGTGCCAGCAGCGTAGCTACGCGGGAGGAGACCCAGTACTTC
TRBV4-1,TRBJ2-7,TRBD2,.,CASSHRPASGVYEQYF,TGCGCCAGCAGCCATCGCCCGGCTAGCGGTGTGTACGAGCAGTACTTC
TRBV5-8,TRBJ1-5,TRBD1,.,CASSVGTARPTQNQPQHF,TGTGCCAGCAGCGTAGGGACAGCTCGGCCTACTCAAAATCAGCCCCAGCATTTT
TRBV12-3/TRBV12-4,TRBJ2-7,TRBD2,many,CASSFKAGGRHEQYF,TGTGCCAGCAGTTTTAAGGCGGGAGGCCGCCACGAGCAGTACTTC
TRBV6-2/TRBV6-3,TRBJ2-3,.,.,CASSYSWRGGDTDTQYF,TGTGCCAGCAGTTACTCGTGGAGGGGGGGAGACACAGATACGCAGTATTTT
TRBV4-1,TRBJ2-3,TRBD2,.,CASSRASGTRDTQYF,TGCGCCAGCAGCCGGGCTAGCGGTACGAGGGATACGCAGTATTTT
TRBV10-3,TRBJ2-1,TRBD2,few,CAISESFSGEQFF,TGTGCCATCAGTGAGTCTTTTAGCGGGGAGCAGTTCTTC
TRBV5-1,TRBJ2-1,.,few,CASSLGPSGSDEQFF,TGCGCCAGCAGCTTGGGACCTTCGGGATCGGATGAGCAGTTCTTC
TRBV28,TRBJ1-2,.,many,CASSLHLGGALYGYTF,TGTGCCAGCAGTTTACATTTAGGGGGGGCTCTGTATGGCTACACCTTC
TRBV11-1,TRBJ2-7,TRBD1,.,CASCATGVSYEQYF,TGTGCCAGCTGCGCAACAGGGGTTTCCTACGAGCAGTACTTC
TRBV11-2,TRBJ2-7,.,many,CASSSTDSSYEQYF,TGTGCCAGCAGCTCGACAGACAGCTCCTACGAGCAGTACTTC
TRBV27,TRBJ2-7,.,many,CASSSPSGFYEQYF,TGTGCCAGCAGTTCTCCTTCCGGGTTCTACGAGCAGTACTTC
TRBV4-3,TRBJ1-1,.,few,CASSQDIPPRLGASEAFF,TGCGCCAGCAGCCAAGATATACCCCCAAGGCTGGGGGCCTCTGAAGCTTTCTTT
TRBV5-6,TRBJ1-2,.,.,CASSGQRESYGYTF,TGTGCCAGCAGCGGACAGCGCGAGTCCTATGGCTACACCTTC
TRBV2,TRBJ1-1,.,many,CASSDPTRNTEAFF,TGTGCCAGCAGTGACCCGACCCGGAACACTGAAGCTTTCTTT
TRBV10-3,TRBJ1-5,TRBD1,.,CAISESGTGGGQPQHF,TGTGCCATCAGTGAGTCGGGGACAGGGGGTGGGCAGCCCCAGCATTTT
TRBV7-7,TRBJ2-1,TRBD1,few,CASSPGQNEQFF,TGTGCTAGCAGCCCGGGACAGAATGAGCAGTTCTTC
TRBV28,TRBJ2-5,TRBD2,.,CASSPRLAGGGETQYF,TGTGCCAGCAGTCCCCGACTAGCGGGGGGAGGGGAGACCCAGTACTTC
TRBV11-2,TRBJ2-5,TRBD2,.,CASSLGVAGVRETQYF,TGTGCCAGCAGCTTAGGGGTAGCGGGAGTCCGGGAGACCCAGTACTTC
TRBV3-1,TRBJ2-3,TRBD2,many,CASSQAGGPRDTQYF,TGTGCCAGCAGCCAAGCGGGGGGGCCTAGAGATACGCAGTATTTT
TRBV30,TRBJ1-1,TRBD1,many,CASTGRHTEAFF,TGTGCCTCGACAGGGAGGCACACTGAAGCTTTCTTT
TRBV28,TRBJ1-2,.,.,CASGLDRDYGYTF,TGTGCCAGCGGATTAGACAGAGACTATGGCTACACCTTC